The 25 T cell receptor beta chains listed next were all sequenced from one sample in a study of cytomegalovirus exposure and HLA in healthy donors (dated by TCRdb to the late 2010s). Library preparation employed the immunoSEQ multiplex PCR assay. The multiplex PCR relied on a mix of 60 forward primers for TCR Vbeta segments and 13 reverse primers for TCR Jbeta segments. In its TCRdb copy, this immuneACCESS table keeps in-frame sequences only and misses some clones. Where compared with another copy, unresolved V genes explain less than half of these, and the others have no known cause. The sample table contains about 110,000 clones; only one count was recorded for around 85% of them. The top ten hold 6.2% of the sample. Sequenced input: PBMCs. The receptors come from a man aged 30 to 45 in good health and CMV-seropositive.

This sequence joins TRBV7-9 and TRBJ2-4; 7 nucleotides match TRBD1. Germline V gene data show CDR1 as SEHNR and CDR2 as FQNEAQ (reference sequence). The trim removed 3 bases at V and 1 base at J, leaving 0 bases unmatched. The CDR3 covers 14 residues. CDR3 DNA: TGTGCCAGCAGCTTGACAGGGGCCAAAAACATTCAGTACTTC. Translation gives CASSLTGAKNIQYF.

The V gene is TRBV6-5, the J gene TRBJ1-3, with TRBD1 matching 10 bases. Germline CDR1 and CDR2: MNHEY and SVGAGI. The CDR3 is 15 residues long. Germline trimming cut 5 bases from V and 8 bases from J; bases unmatched to any gene: 9. The CDR3 here is CASSQRTGGVDTIYF. In DNA, the CDR3 is TGTGCCAGCAGTCAACGGACAGGGGGAGTGGACACCATATATTTT.

This chain joins TRBV7-3 and TRBJ1-5; D perhaps matches TRBD1 (6 bases). The germline V gene encodes CDR1 SGHTA and CDR2 FQGTGA. V lost 8 bases and J 4 bases, leaving 21 bases between the germline ends. CDR3 length equals 16 residues. The CDR3 nucleotides are TGTGCCAGCGAATCCCGTGGGGGGGCCGCGAATCAGCCCCAGCATTTT. Its translation is CASESRGGAANQPQHF.

The chain's CDR3 is CASSPTGGIRYEQYF. The CDR3 DNA follows: TGTGCCAGCAGCCCCACAGGCGGGATTCGCTACGAGCAGTACTTC. This chain connects TRBV9 to TRBJ2-7; D may be TRBD2 (6 bases). Trimming took 4 bases from V and 3 from J, leaving 17 bases between them. The CDR3 sequence is 15 residues long. Germline V gives CDR1 SGDLS, CDR2 YYNGEE.

In its sample, this clone was seen a few times. This rearrangement joins TRBV5-1 to TRBJ1-3; D is unclear. V was pared by 1 base and J by 0 bases, with 8 bases between. Germline V gives CDR1 SGHRS, CDR2 YFSETQ. This CDR3 spans 15 amino acids. CDR3 DNA sequence: TGCGCCAGCAGCTTGTCTCCCTCCTCTGGAAACACCATATATTTT. Its protein is CASSLSPSSGNTIYF.

This clone was seen only a few times. The rearrangement joins TRBV14 to TRBJ2-2; 7 bases align to TRBD1. The CDR3 extends over 14 amino acids. The germline V gene encodes CDR1 SGHDN and CDR2 FVKESK. The V segment lost 4 bases and the J segment 9 bases; nucleotides outside the gene matches: 8. CDR3 in DNA: TGTGCCAGCAGCCCCTACAGGGGTGGCCGGGAGCTGTTTTTT. Amino acid sequence: CASSPYRGGRELFF.

The V gene is TRBV19, the J gene TRBJ2-2; 7 nucleotides line up with TRBD1. V shed 4 bases, J shed 4 bases, and the junction held 6 bases outside the gene matches. The CDR3 contains 15 residues. Germline-derived CDR1 and CDR2 are LNHDA and SQIVND (reference sequence). For the CDR3, the DNA is TGTGCCAGTAGTAACCGGGGACAGAGCACCGGGGAGCTGTTTTTT. Its translation: CASSNRGQSTGELFF.

The V gene is TRBV10-3, the J gene TRBJ2-7; D unresolved. V lost 0 bases and J lost 2, with 8 bases in between. Germline assignment: CDR1 ENHRY and CDR2 SYGVKD. CDR3 length: 14 residues. The CDR3 coding sequence is TGTGCCATCAGTGAGTCCTACGCCCCCTACGAGCAGTACTTC. This codes for CAISESYAPYEQYF.

The chain uses TRBV13 and TRBJ2-5; 9 bases map to TRBD1. The DNA end is a closer match to TRBJ2-7, so the J assignment may be wrong. Germline CDR1 and CDR2: PRHDT and FYEKMQ (reference sequence). This CDR3 has 15 amino acids. The CDR3 region has the DNA TGTGCCAGCAGCTCCGGGACAGGGCGTCGCTACGAGCAGTACTTC. Its protein is CASSSGTGRRYEQYF.

The V call is TRBV14, the J call TRBJ2-3; D possibly corresponds to TRBD2 (6 bases). V gave up 0 bases and J gave up 0 bases, with 10 bases separating them. Germline-derived CDR1 and CDR2 are SGHDN and FVKESK. The CDR3 is 16 residues long. CDR3 sequence reads: CASSQDMGGSTDTQYF. CDR3 in DNA: TGTGCCAGCAGCCAAGATATGGGGGGAAGCACAGATACGCAGTATTTT.

This clone was seen more than once but under ten times. Relative to the germline gene, one junction end is altered; a read error may explain this. V and J are TRBV7-9 and TRBJ2-7, with D perhaps matching TRBD1 (5 bases). Germline lookup yields CDR1 SEHNR and CDR2 FQNEAQ (reference sequence). The CDR3 has 15 amino acids. The CDR3 sequence: CSSSLDLQGTYEQYF. The CDR3, as DNA: TGTTCCAGCAGCTTAGACCTGCAGGGAACCTACGAGCAGTACTTC.

The genes are TRBV7-8 and TRBJ2-3; 7 bases are shared with TRBD2. J lost 2 bases, V lost 5 bases, and 13 bases had no gene match. The CDR3 has 17 amino acids. CDR1 and CDR2 (germline): SGHVS, FQNEAQ. The CDR3 reads CASSPVRDYLNTDTQYF. Here the CDR3 DNA reads TGTGCCAGCAGCCCAGTTAGGGACTACCTGAACACAGATACGCAGTATTTT.

V usage is TRBV11-3 and J usage is TRBJ2-2; D ambiguous. The CDR3 runs 13 residues. Germline CDR1 reads SGHNT; CDR2 reads YENEEA. Trimming shortened V by 6 bases and J by 3 bases, and 8 bases separated the two germline ends. This chain's CDR3 is CASRIDYTGELFF. The CDR3 DNA reads as TGTGCCAGCAGAATAGATTACACCGGGGAGCTGTTTTTT. Using reference TRBV11-3 and TRBJ2-2 for the parts outside the CDR3, the full variable domain is EAGVVQSPRYKIIEKKQPVAFWCNPISGHNTLYWYLQNLGQGPELLIRYENEEAVDDSQLPKDRFSAERLKGVDSTLKIQPAELGDSAVYLCASRIDYTGELFFGEGSRLTVL.

V is TRBV28 and J is TRBJ1-1; D uncertain. Germline CDR1 is MDHEN and CDR2 is SYDVKM. This CDR3 spans 13 amino acids. Trimming shortened V by 2 bases and J by 3 bases, and 7 bases separated the two germline ends. Here the CDR3 DNA reads TGTGCCAGCAGTTTACCAGGATACACTGAAGCTTTCTTT. Protein: CASSLPGYTEAFF.

DNA of the CDR3: TGTGCCAGCAGCGTAGAAGCGGGGGTAGAGGATGAGCAGTTCTTC. Its translation: CASSVEAGVEDEQFF. The V gene is TRBV9, the J gene TRBJ2-1; 8 bases fit TRBD2. CDR1 is SGDLS, CDR2 YYNGEE, per germline. The ends lost 0 bases at V and 8 bases at J; junction bases unmatched: 7. CDR3 size: 15 residues.

The rearrangement uses TRBV2 and TRBJ1-5; D possibly corresponds to TRBD1 (5 bases). V shed 8 bases and J shed 3 bases, with 11 bases lying between them. Germline V gene lookup returns CDR1 SNHLY and CDR2 FYNNEI. The CDR3 has 13 residues. The CDR3 protein is CASWGSNNQPQHF. The CDR3, as DNA: TGTGCCAGCTGGGGCAGCAACAATCAGCCCCAGCATTTT.

V gene TRBV4-2 combines with J gene TRBJ2-1; 13 nucleotides line up with TRBD2. Germline V lookup: CDR1 LGHNA, CDR2 YNFKEQ. The CDR3 runs to 18 residues. Germline trimming cut 3 bases from V and 3 bases from J; bases unmatched to any gene: 8. CDR3 nucleotide sequence: TGTGCCAGCAGCCAGGAGGGGACTAGCGGGGCCCTCTACAATGAGCAGTTCTTC. This gives the protein CASSQEGTSGALYNEQFF.

This chain links TRBV7-9 with TRBJ2-5; TRBD2 agrees at 8 bases. The CDR3 covers 12 residues. CDR1 is SEHNR, CDR2 FQNEAQ, per germline (reference sequence). Trimming removed 6 bases from V and 5 bases from J; junction bases left unmatched: 2. The CDR3 DNA reads TGTGCCAGCAGTCGGGGGGGCGAGACCCAGTACTTC. Protein: CASSRGGETQYF.

This chain joins TRBV27 and TRBJ2-1; TRBD2 matches 11 bases. The trim removed 4 bases at V and 6 bases at J, leaving 5 bases unmatched. The CDR3 runs 15 residues. CDR1 is MNHEY and CDR2 is SMNVEV in the germline V gene (reference sequence). As DNA, the CDR3 is TGTGCCAGCAGTTGGTCGACTAGCGGGGCCAATGAGCAGTTCTTC. This translates into CASSWSTSGANEQFF.

This chain uses TRBV19 with TRBJ2-3, with TRBD1 identical over 8 bases. The CDR3 loop spans 16 amino acids. J gave up 2 bases and V 3 bases, and 7 bases lay outside the gene matches. Germline CDR1 reads LNHDA; CDR2 reads SQIVND (reference sequence). Here the CDR3 DNA reads TGTGCCAGTAGTATGGACAGGGAGACCCCCACAGATACGCAGTATTTT. It is translated as CASSMDRETPTDTQYF.

This chain links TRBV5-1 with TRBJ2-2, with D possibly matching TRBD1 (5 bases). Germline-derived CDR1 and CDR2 are SGHRS and YFSETQ. This CDR3 comprises 16 residues. The V end lost 4 bases, the J end lost 6 bases, and 19 bases lay between the germline ends. The DNA of the CDR3 is TGCGCCAGCAGCCCTAGTTCGAGGCAGGGCTCCGGGGAGCTGTTTTTT. It specifies CASSPSSRQGSGELFF.

V is TRBV9 and J is TRBJ2-3; 8 bases are shared with TRBD2. The CDR3 consists of 16 residues. V shed 3 bases and J 0 bases; nucleotides not matched to a gene: 6. CDR1 SGDLS and CDR2 YYNGEE come from the germline V gene. CDR3 amino acids: CASSDRTGGSTDTQYF. DNA for the CDR3: TGTGCCAGCAGCGACCGGACGGGGGGGAGCACAGATACGCAGTATTTT.

V and J are TRBV6-6 and TRBJ1-6; TRBD1 is a possible D gene (5 bases). Germline assignment: CDR1 MNHNY and CDR2 SVGAGI (reference sequence). This CDR3 has 13 amino acids. V lost 10 bases and J 5 bases, leaving 12 bases between the germline ends. The CDR3 is CATQTEDNSPLHF. As DNA, the CDR3 is TGTGCCACCCAGACAGAGGATAATTCACCCCTCCACTTT.

The chain couples TRBV2 to TRBJ2-5; no clear D. The CDR3 contains 13 residues. The V end was cut by 1 base, the J end by 4 bases, with 7 bases between. Germline values: CDR1 SNHLY, CDR2 FYNNEI. CDR3 residues: CASSEVSPETQYF. For the CDR3, the DNA is TGTGCCAGCAGTGAAGTAAGCCCAGAGACCCAGTACTTC.

This chain connects TRBV4-1 to TRBJ1-6; a possible D gene is TRBD1 (6 bases). The CDR3 is 17 residues long. V was clipped by 0 bases and J by 0 bases, with 9 bases between them. Germline V CDR1 and CDR2: MGHRA, YSYEKL. The chain's CDR3 is CASSQDRQASYNSPLHF. CDR3 nucleotides: TGCGCCAGCAGCCAAGATCGACAGGCCTCCTATAATTCACCCCTCCACTTT.